This T cell receptor beta chain derives from a study of CXCR3-negative and CXCR3-positive naive CD8 T cells. Note on this clonotype: Its matching antigen is unknown.

Findings and caveats of the study: After cryopreservation, CXCR3 expression dropped partially; most assays used fresh PBMCs. TRBV-TRBJ usage matched between naive CXCR3-negative and CXCR3-positive cells but not between memory cells.

In preparing the TRB cDNA libraries, 5' RACE with UMI labels was used. TCRdb reanalyzed the 5' RACE reads and collapses them to one entry per CDR3 protein, without DNA. The sample table includes roughly 89,000 distinct CDR3 sequences. CDR1 is SQVTM and CDR2 is ANQGSEA in the germline V gene. The CDR3 is 13 residues long. V is TRBV29-1 and J is TRBJ1-1. The receptor was isolated from a human donor in good health. Some clones in this sample may be carry-over from other donors' samples. The sequenced sample was naive CXCR3- CD8+ T cells from blood. Noted subset: CD45RO-CCR7+CD27+CD95- naive CD8+ T cells lacking CXCR3 (TNR3-). CDR3 loop: CSAEAGGNTEALF.